The 32 T cell receptor beta chains given below trace back to one sample, sequenced in a study of blood T cell repertoires in COVID-19. Using immunoSEQ multiplex PCR, the repertoire was profiled, and TCRdb retains in-frame clones only, with some absent. This table holds about 68,000 clones, 87% found once. The sequencing input was peripheral blood. The receptors were gathered from a woman aged 45 to 65 with COVID-19, enrolled during active disease.

A single count supports this clone. This chain uses TRBV15 with TRBJ2-5, with a possible D match to TRBD2 (5 bases). Trimming cost V 0 bases and J 5 bases, with 13 bases left between them. The CDR3 is 15 residues long. Germline-derived CDR1 and CDR2 are LNHNV and YYDKDF (reference sequence). This chain's CDR3 is CATSRDFIPGETQYF. CDR3 nucleotide sequence: TGTGCCACCAGCAGAGATTTTATCCCGGGGGAGACCCAGTACTTC.

The V gene is TRBV7-9, the J gene TRBJ1-6; D gene unclear. The CDR3 is made up of 14 amino acids. Germline loops: CDR1 SEHNR, CDR2 FQNEAQ (reference sequence). V lost 5 bases and J lost 8, with 13 bases in between. CDR3 sequence: CASSKTVEDSPLHF. The CDR3 DNA reads TGTGCCAGCAGCAAGACGGTTGAGGATTCACCCCTCCACTTT.

This chain joins TRBV12-3 or TRBV12-4 and TRBJ1-4; a possible D gene is TRBD1 (5 bases). CDR3 size: 13 residues. V was trimmed by 3 bases and J by 8 bases, leaving 10 bases between them. The CDR3 DNA reads TGTGCCAGCAGTTTGCAGGGAGGAGAAAAACTGTTTTTT. As protein: CASSLQGGEKLFF.

The V call is TRBV24-1, the J call TRBJ2-1; 8 bases agree with TRBD1. There are 17 residues in the CDR3. The V segment lost 0 bases and the J segment 3 bases; nucleotides outside the gene matches: 6. Germline lookup yields CDR1 KGHDR and CDR2 SFDVKD. CDR3 in DNA: TGTGCCACCAGTGATTTGCATGGGACAGGCCTCTACAATGAGCAGTTCTTC. It specifies CATSDLHGTGLYNEQFF.

The V call is TRBV19, the J call TRBJ2-1; D uncertain. Trimming took 1 base from V and 10 from J, leaving 8 bases between them. CDR3 length: 12 amino acids. Germline V gene sequence: CDR1 LNHDA, CDR2 SQIVND (reference sequence). This chain's CDR3 is CASSIAETEQFF. The CDR3 DNA follows: TGTGCCAGTAGTATAGCTGAGACAGAGCAGTTCTTC. Combining the CDR3 with reference TRBV19 and TRBJ2-1 gives the whole variable domain DGGITQSPKYLFRKEGQNVTLSCEQNLNHDAMYWYRQDPGQGLRLIYYSQIVNDFQKGDIAEGYSVSREKKESFPLTVTSAQKNPTAFYLCASSIAETEQFFGPGTRLTVL.

The chain couples TRBV10-1 to TRBJ1-5, with 8 nucleotides matching TRBD1. Germline assignment: CDR1 WNHNN and CDR2 SYGVQD (reference sequence). This CDR3 region has 15 residues. V was pared by 11 bases and J by 5 bases, with 14 bases of the junction left unmatched. The DNA of the CDR3 is TGCGCCTTTTGGACAGGGAAGGCTCCCGATCAGCCCCAGCATTTT. It codes for CAFWTGKAPDQPQHF.

V and J are TRBV12-3 or TRBV12-4 and TRBJ1-2; perhaps TRBD1 as D (6 bases). V shed 6 bases and J shed 6 bases, with 14 bases lying between them. The CDR3 spans 13 residues. The CDR3 reads CASRTGRIDGYTF. The CDR3 coding sequence is TGTGCCAGCAGAACAGGGAGAATCGATGGCTACACCTTC.

The chain joins TRBV5-1 to TRBJ2-7; 10 bases agree with TRBD2. Trimming cost V 7 bases and J 1 base; bases outside gene matches: 5. Looked up from germline, CDR1 is SGHRS and CDR2 is YFSETQ. CDR3 length: 14 residues. The CDR3 loop reads CASAGTSVSYEQYF. The CDR3 region has the DNA TGCGCCAGCGCGGGGACTAGCGTGTCCTACGAGCAGTACTTC.

The chain is built from TRBV15 and TRBJ2-1; tentative D call: TRBD2 (5 bases). The V and J ends lost 0 bases and 1 base respectively, with 10 bases between them. CDR3 length equals 16 residues. CDR1 is LNHNV, CDR2 YYDKDF, per germline (reference sequence). The CDR3 sequence is CATSREAGPSYNEQFF. CDR3 DNA sequence: TGTGCCACCAGCAGAGAGGCGGGTCCTTCCTACAATGAGCAGTTCTTC.

CDR3 coding DNA: TGTGCCAGCAGCTTATCCGTCGGGATCGGCTCCTACAATGAGCAGTTCTTC. Translation: CASSLSVGIGSYNEQFF. The chain is built from TRBV7-2 and TRBJ2-1, with D possibly being TRBD2 (5 bases). The CDR3 runs 17 residues. Germline lookup yields CDR1 SGHTA and CDR2 FQGNSA. V was cut by 2 bases and J by 0 bases, with 14 bases left in between.

In DNA form, the CDR3 reads TGTGCCAGCAGTGGGACAGGCAGCTATGGCTACACCTTC. Residues: CASSGTGSYGYTF. J is TRBJ1-2 and V is TRBV12-3 or TRBV12-4; 8 nucleotides match TRBD1. The length of the CDR3 is 13 residues. With V trimmed by 5 bases and J by 4 bases, 3 bases remained unmatched.

The chain links TRBV5-1 to TRBJ1-4, with D perhaps matching TRBD1 (5 bases). The CDR3 sequence is 14 residues long. CDR1 and CDR2 from the germline V gene are SGHRS and YFSETQ. Trimming pared 0 bases from V and 5 bases from J, leaving 8 bases between. The CDR3 spells CASSLARENEKLFF. The CDR3 nucleotides are TGCGCCAGCAGCTTGGCCAGGGAAAATGAAAAACTGTTTTTT. The full variable domain, its missing parts supplied by reference TRBV5-1 and TRBJ1-4, is KAGVTQTPRYLIKTRGQQVTLSCSPISGHRSVSWYQQTPGQGLQFLFEYFSETQRNKGNFPGRFSGRQFSNSRSEMNVSTLELGDSALYLCASSLARENEKLFFGSGTQLSVL.

The rearrangement joins TRBV2 to TRBJ1-2; D not resolved. CDR1 and CDR2 from the germline V gene are SNHLY and FYNNEI. The V end was cut by 7 bases, the J end by 2 bases, with 8 bases between. The CDR3 spans 12 residues. The CDR3 loop is CASNLVNYGYTF. As DNA, the CDR3 is TGTGCCAGCAACCTAGTCAACTATGGCTACACCTTC.

The V gene is TRBV7-2, the J gene TRBJ2-1, with 11 bases lining up with TRBD2. There are 16 residues in the CDR3. With 5 bases clipped from V and 4 bases from J, the junction kept 7 bases outside the gene matches. CDR1 is SGHTA, CDR2 FQGNSA, per germline. In DNA form, the CDR3 reads TGTGCCAGCAGCCGGACCGGGACTAGCGGATACAATGAGCAGTTCTTC. This encodes CASSRTGTSGYNEQFF.

V is TRBV19 and J is TRBJ2-7, with D maybe TRBD1 (8 bases). In germline, CDR1 is LNHDA, CDR2 SQIVND (reference sequence). This CDR3 is built from 13 residues. With 6 bases removed from V and 5 bases from J, the gap between germline ends came to 14 bases. DNA of the CDR3: TGTGCCAGTAGAAGGACAGGGACTAACGAGCAGTACTTC. The encoded protein is CASRRTGTNEQYF.

The gene calls are TRBV30 and TRBJ2-7, with TRBD1 identical over 9 bases. J gave up 5 bases and V 4 bases, and 6 bases lay outside the gene matches. Per germline, CDR1 GTSNPN and CDR2 SVGIG (reference sequence). This CDR3 comprises 13 residues. CDR3 residues: CAWTGTGRNEQYF. As DNA, the CDR3 is TGTGCCTGGACCGGGACAGGGCGAAACGAGCAGTACTTC.

The V call is TRBV3-1 (or the pseudogene TRBV3-2), the J call TRBJ2-5; 14 bases are a match to TRBD2. V shed 8 bases, J shed 4 bases, and the junction held 9 bases outside the gene matches. The CDR3 loop spans 16 amino acids. CDR1 LGHDT and CDR2 YNNKEL come from the germline V gene (reference sequence). CDR3 amino acids: CASLTGTSGSRETQYF. DNA for the CDR3: TGTGCCAGCCTAACCGGGACTAGCGGGAGCAGAGAGACCCAGTACTTC.

The chain joins TRBV11-2 to TRBJ2-6, with a possible D match to TRBD1 (5 bases). CDR3 length: 15 amino acids. Trimming shortened V by 3 bases and J by 0 bases, and 6 bases separated the two germline ends. The germline CDR1 and CDR2 sequences are SGHAT and FQNNGV. The CDR3 sequence is CASSFGASGANVLTF. The CDR3 coding sequence is TGTGCCAGCAGCTTTGGGGCCTCTGGGGCCAACGTCCTGACTTTC.

This clone was detected a few times. The chain joins TRBV29-1 to TRBJ2-3; maybe TRBD2 (6 bases). V lost 7 bases to trimming and J lost 2 bases, with 7 bases between them. Germline CDR1 reads SQVTM; CDR2 reads ANQGSEA. The CDR3 length is 11 residues. The CDR3, as DNA: TGCAGCGGGAGGGTCACAGATACGCAGTATTTT. Protein: CSGRVTDTQYF.

This clone is a singleton in its sample. The chain links TRBV9 to TRBJ2-7, with 8 bases lining up with TRBD2. This CDR3 has 17 amino acids. V lost 4 bases, J lost 0 bases, and 12 bases stayed unmatched. The germline V gene has CDR1 SGDLS and CDR2 YYNGEE. The CDR3 DNA reads as TGTGCCAGCAGCCCGACGTCGACTAGCGCGAGCTCCTACGAGCAGTACTTC. Its translation is CASSPTSTSASSYEQYF.

The chain recombines TRBV4-3 with TRBJ1-1, with no clear D. V lost 1 base, J lost 9 bases, and 12 bases lay in between. The V gene's germline CDR1 is LGHNA and CDR2 YSLEER. The CDR3 extends over 13 amino acids. The CDR3 reads CASSQGLRQKAFF. CDR3 bases: TGCGCCAGCAGCCAAGGGCTCAGGCAAAAAGCTTTCTTT.

The chain combines TRBV5-1 with TRBJ2-2, with 9 positions matching TRBD2. Germline trimming cut 6 bases from V and 4 bases from J; bases unmatched to any gene: 16. Germline CDR1 SGHRS, CDR2 YFSETQ. The CDR3 loop spans 18 amino acids. The CDR3 protein is CASTNPPGGRASTGELFF. The CDR3 nucleotides are TGCGCCAGCACCAACCCCCCCGGCGGGAGGGCCAGCACCGGGGAGCTGTTTTTT.

This clone was recorded a few times. The chain joins TRBV10-2 to TRBJ2-2; 12 bases fit TRBD2. Germline V gene sequence: CDR1 WSHSY, CDR2 SAAADI. The CDR3 runs 17 residues. V dropped 5 bases and J dropped 5; count of bases not matched to a gene: 9. CDR3 DNA: TGCGCCAGCAGTCGGCTAGCGGGAGGGCCAAGGACCGGGGAGCTGTTTTTT. This codes for CASSRLAGGPRTGELFF.

Comment on this clone: The junction shows a germline mismatch at one end, possibly a read error. The DNA for the CDR3 is TGCGCCAGCAGCTTTGGCAAAAATGGGCAGTTCTTC. Its translation is CASSFGKNGQFF. The V call is TRBV5-1, the J call TRBJ2-1; D is ambiguous. Germline CDR1 reads SGHRS; CDR2 reads YFSETQ. The CDR3 has 12 residues.

The genes are TRBV18 and TRBJ1-2; unclear D gene. Trimming took 3 bases from V and 8 from J, leaving 19 bases between them. CDR1 is KGHSH and CDR2 is LQKENI in the germline V gene. CDR3 length equals 15 residues. The CDR3 nucleotides read TGTGCCAGCTCACCCGGAACAGTACAGCCTTTCGGCTACACCTTC. As protein: CASSPGTVQPFGYTF.

The chain's CDR3 is CASSFGLAGGRYEQYF. The CDR3 nucleotides read TGTGCCAGCAGTTTCGGCCTAGCGGGAGGCCGCTACGAGCAGTACTTC. The chain combines TRBV27 with TRBJ2-7; 11 bases line up with TRBD2. The CDR3 is 16 residues long. CDR1 MNHEY and CDR2 SMNVEV come from the germline V gene (reference sequence). V lost 3 bases and J lost 3; bases outside the gene matches: 7.

The CDR3 nucleotides are TGTGCCAGCTCGGCTAGACAGTCAACTAATGAAAAACTGTTTTTT. Translating it yields CASSARQSTNEKLFF. The gene calls are TRBV18 and TRBJ1-4; TRBD1 might be the D (5 bases). The CDR3 has 15 residues. V was shortened by 6 bases and J by 0 bases, with 11 bases between the two germline ends. Germline values: CDR1 KGHSH, CDR2 LQKENI.

The genes are TRBV5-4 and TRBJ2-1; 8 bases map to TRBD1. The V gene end was trimmed by 2 bases and the J gene end by 8 bases; junction bases not matched to a gene: 6. The V gene's germline CDR1 is SGHNT and CDR2 YYREEE (reference sequence). This CDR3 contains 14 residues. CDR3 sequence reads: CASSLPGGAYEQFF. For the CDR3, the DNA is TGTGCCAGCAGCTTACCAGGGGGCGCGTATGAGCAGTTCTTC.

The V call is TRBV24-1, the J call TRBJ2-2; no clear D. From germline, CDR1 is KGHDR and CDR2 SFDVKD. The CDR3 contains 16 residues. The V end was cut by 1 base, the J end by 6 bases, with 14 bases between. In DNA form, the CDR3 reads TGTGCCACCAGTGATTTATCCCGGAGTATTGCCGGGGAGCTGTTTTTT. This gives the protein CATSDLSRSIAGELFF.

This sequence joins TRBV30 and TRBJ2-7; a possible D gene is TRBD2 (5 bases). The germline V and J ends were trimmed by 2 bases and 2 bases, with 7 bases remaining between them. Germline V gene lookup returns CDR1 GTSNPN and CDR2 SVGIG (reference sequence). The CDR3 runs to 12 residues. The CDR3 nucleotides read TGTGCCTGGAGTCGGGATCCCTACGAGCAGTACTTC. Translating gives CAWSRDPYEQYF.

The chain carries TRBV5-6 and TRBJ2-7; maybe TRBD2 (5 bases). Trimming took 2 bases from V and 0 from J, leaving 12 bases between them. The CDR3 extends over 15 amino acids. CDR1 and CDR2 from the germline V gene are SGHDT and YYEEEE. The CDR3: CASSFDAGSSYEQYF. For the CDR3, the DNA is TGTGCCAGCAGCTTTGACGCTGGGAGCTCCTACGAGCAGTACTTC.

The rearrangement links TRBV19 to TRBJ2-3; the match to TRBD2 covers 11 bases. The CDR3 runs 15 residues. Germline CDR1 and CDR2: LNHDA and SQIVND (reference sequence). V lost 2 bases, J lost 3 bases, and 1 base stayed unmatched. In DNA, the CDR3 is TGTGCCAGTAGTATACCTAGCGGGGGGACAGATACGCAGTATTTT. Its protein product is CASSIPSGGTDTQYF.